Many counts were recorded for the clone carrying this T cell receptor (beta chain). RNA transcripts provided the source from which TCR beta CDR3 regions were amplified. With the HTBI primer set, the TCR CDR3 went through a first round of RT-PCR. TCRdb re-called the multiplex PCR reads through MiXCR, storing one row per CDR3 protein. The sample has approximately 630,000 distinct CDR3 sequences; 15% to 20% are singletons. No progression to ophthalmopathy during 18 months of follow-up defined stable disease. Uncontrolled infection, other autoimmune disease, pregnancy or lactation excluded patients. The source of the sample is a study of T cells in Graves' hyperthyroidism and ophthalmopathy. J was trimmed by 4 bases and V by 3 bases; bases with no gene match: 5. The CDR3 spans 15 residues.

The sequencing input was blood. V and J are TRBV12-3 or TRBV12-4 and TRBJ1-1, with TRBD1 identical over 10 bases. The clonotype was recovered from a woman in her 30s with Graves' hyperthyroidism. The CDR3 DNA sequence: TGTGCCAGCAGTTTGTACCGGGACAGGGGCACTGAAGCTTTCTTT. Its protein is CASSLYRDRGTEAFF.